These T cell receptor beta chains were read from a single sample in a study of blood T cell repertoires in COVID-19. Libraries were prepared by immunoSEQ multiplex PCR; TCRdb keeps only in-frame clonotypes and omits some of them. This table has approximately 310,000 clones, roughly 85% appearing once. Sequenced sample: PBMCs or T cells enriched from blood (not recorded which). The receptors come from a woman aged 30 to 39 who had been exposed to COVID-19. Each CDR3 is given with its conserved first and last residue. Fields, in order: clone size, J gene, V gene, D gene, CDR3 protein. A D gene is named only where the DNA matches it firmly. Clone size is given for some rows only: seen once, a few or many times, or a class if the clone is expanded.

-,TRBJ1-6,TRBV4-3,-,CASSQDGRAFNSPLHF
few,TRBJ1-2,TRBV7-9,-,CASSLPQGGYGYTF
few,TRBJ2-1,TRBV29-1,TRBD2,CSVALRGDANEQFF
-,TRBJ2-3,TRBV28,TRBD1,CASSSMRTGIWDTQYF
-,TRBJ2-3,TRBV5-1,TRBD2,CASSLRTSGSADTQYF
-,TRBJ1-2,TRBV27,TRBD1,CASSQGGTGSYGYTF
-,TRBJ1-2,TRBV3-1/TRBV3-2,TRBD1,CASSPRTGTNYGYTF
-,TRBJ2-1,TRBV7-3,TRBD2,CASSLAGGINEQFF
-,TRBJ2-1,TRBV24-1,TRBD1,CATSVTGGTSYNEQFF
-,TRBJ1-1,TRBV7-8,-,CASSLDGDIKSFF
-,TRBJ1-2,TRBV5-8,TRBD1,CASSLEAGQGGITYGYTF
-,TRBJ2-3,TRBV5-1,-,CASNRGIGGASTDTQYF
-,TRBJ1-5,TRBV30,-,CAWSVPGVGNQPQHF
-,TRBJ2-1,TRBV7-9,TRBD2,CASSQGTSGHDNEQFF
-,TRBJ2-3,TRBV5-1,-,CASTLGGTDTQYF
once,TRBJ1-1,TRBV6-2/TRBV6-3,-,CASSYGTGTEAFF
-,TRBJ1-1,TRBV25-1,-,CASSEGGWNTEAFF
once,TRBJ1-4,TRBV19,TRBD1,CASMTGTGTEKLFF
-,TRBJ2-1,TRBV2,-,CASSVVNEQFF
few,TRBJ1-1,TRBV27,-,CASTIHPNTEAFF
once,TRBJ2-7,TRBV5-5,-,CASSFVVGGGAGYEQYF
-,TRBJ1-1,TRBV12-3/TRBV12-4,-,CASSRAGTEAFF
-,TRBJ2-7,TRBV21-1,-,CAIKCRQGESYEQYF
once,TRBJ1-5,TRBV5-8,TRBD1,CASSPPGQSNQPQHF
-,TRBJ2-2,TRBV7-9,-,CALGRGPREPVYTGELFF
once,TRBJ1-2,TRBV5-6,TRBD1,CASSSTKTGVGNYGYTF
-,TRBJ1-3,TRBV4-1,-,CASSSSGEISDLLYF
once,TRBJ2-3,TRBV10-3,TRBD2,CAISVSGGFADTQYF
many,TRBJ2-3,TRBV6-2/TRBV6-3,TRBD2,CASSSGGATDTQYF
-,TRBJ1-2,TRBV19,-,CASTNRPTTGPNYGYTF
-,TRBJ2-2,TRBV7-2,-,CASSWSLVGFNTGELFF
-,TRBJ1-1,TRBV7-9,-,CASSLESPQGAFF
once,TRBJ2-5,TRBV4-3,TRBD2,CASSRSYGTSGRQETQYF
-,TRBJ1-3,TRBV5-4,-,CASSLVGASGNTIYF
-,TRBJ2-7,TRBV12-3/TRBV12-4,-,CASSLDGSYEQYF
-,TRBJ2-4,TRBV7-2,TRBD1,CASSSYRGTKNIQYF
-,TRBJ2-3,TRBV7-3,-,CASSLTGATLDTQYF
-,TRBJ1-2,TRBV28,-,CASSDGQLKNYGYTF
-,TRBJ2-1,TRBV2,-,CASGTLRGNEQFF
-,TRBJ1-2,TRBV5-4,TRBD1,CASSLAAERTGVYYGYTF
-,TRBJ1-5,TRBV19,TRBD1,CASSMAQGAPGQPQHF
-,TRBJ1-2,TRBV7-9,-,CASSFTAGIGNYGYTF